What follows are 16 T cell receptor beta chains derived from one specimen sequenced in a study of T-cell reconstitution after alpha-beta-depleted transplantation in children. For TCRbeta, the library was prepared with unique molecular identifiers. TCRdb reprocessed the PCR reads via MiXCR and lists one record per CDR3 protein. The sample has about 300,000 distinct CDR3 sequences, 10% seen once. Sequenced here: PBMCs, sampled before TCRalphabeta/CD19-depleted stem cell transplant. These receptors originate from a boy in the first two years of life with acute myeloid leukemia, due to receive a stem cell transplant.

Comments on this clonotype: A clone one base away is much larger, so this may be a read error. The rearrangement links TRBV29-1 to TRBJ2-2; TRBD1 matches 12 bases. The V and J ends lost 6 bases and 7 bases, in that order; junction bases with no gene match: 6. This CDR3 is built from 14 residues. The germline V gene has CDR1 SQVTM and CDR2 ANQGSEA. The CDR3 nucleotides read TGCAGCGTCGTGGGACAGGGGGCTCTCGGGGAGCTGTTTTTT. Protein: CSVVGQGALGELFF.

This clonotype came up many times. CDR3 DNA sequence: TGTGCCAGCAGCCAAGGGACTAGCGGGGGACCAGATACGCAGTATTTT. Translating gives CASSQGTSGGPDTQYF. V is TRBV3-1 and J is TRBJ2-3; 13 bases line up with TRBD2. This CDR3 has 16 residues. V shed 1 base and J 4 bases; nucleotides not matched to a gene: 2. Per the germline V gene, CDR1 is LGHDT and CDR2 is YNNKEL (reference sequence).

This clonotype came up a few times. The chain couples TRBV20-1 to TRBJ2-1; 12 bases map to TRBD2. Per the germline V gene, CDR1 is DFQATT and CDR2 is SNEGSKA (reference sequence). The CDR3 totals 18 residues. V lost 1 base to trimming and J lost 3 bases; unmatched junction nucleotides: 10. The CDR3 bases are TGCAGTGCTAGAGGACTAGCGGGAGTCAACCGGGGCTACAATGAGCAGTTCTTC. Translation gives CSARGLAGVNRGYNEQFF.

This clonotype has ten or more counts. J is TRBJ2-5 and V is TRBV7-9; 8 nucleotides match TRBD1. After removal of 5 bases from V and 4 bases from J, the junction contained 6 bases not matched to a gene. This CDR3 region has 14 residues. Germline loops: CDR1 SEHNR, CDR2 FQNEAQ (reference sequence). The CDR3 sequence is CASSPRGRGETQYF. For the CDR3, the DNA is TGTGCCAGCAGCCCCAGGGGGCGCGGAGAGACCCAGTACTTC.

This clonotype came up many times. The genes are TRBV7-9 and TRBJ2-1; the match to TRBD2 covers 8 bases. The CDR3 sequence is 15 residues long. The V segment lost 0 bases and the J segment 4 bases; nucleotides outside the gene matches: 2. Per germline, CDR1 SEHNR and CDR2 FQNEAQ (reference sequence). The CDR3 here is CASSLALAGYNEQFF. As DNA, the CDR3 is TGTGCCAGCAGCTTAGCCTTAGCGGGATACAATGAGCAGTTCTTC.

This clonotype showed up many times. The chain is built from TRBV7-9 and TRBJ2-7, with 7 positions matching TRBD1. The CDR3 is 15 amino acids. V shed 4 bases, J shed 3 bases, and the junction held 9 bases outside the gene matches. In germline, CDR1 is SEHNR, CDR2 FQNEAQ (reference sequence). The CDR3 reads CASSSYRGYYYEQYF. CDR3 bases: TGTGCCAGCAGCTCCTACAGGGGTTATTACTACGAGCAGTACTTC.

This clonotype has ten or more counts. The chain joins TRBV7-2 to TRBJ1-2; 11 bases line up with TRBD1. Germline V gene sequence: CDR1 SGHTA, CDR2 FQGNSA. The CDR3 spans 14 residues. The V and J ends lost 5 bases and 7 bases, in that order; junction bases with no gene match: 6. The CDR3 region has the DNA TGTGCCAGCAGCCCCGGGACAGGGGGATTTGGCTACACCTTC. As protein: CASSPGTGGFGYTF.

Many counts were recorded for this clonotype. V is TRBV28 and J is TRBJ2-7; 14 bases fit TRBD2. The ends lost 3 bases at V and 6 bases at J; junction bases unmatched: 7. The CDR3 contains 16 residues. Germline CDR1 reads MDHEN; CDR2 reads SYDVKM. The CDR3 DNA follows: TGTGCCAGCAGTTTTGCAGGACTAGCGGGAGGTCGCGAGCAGTACTTC. Encoded protein: CASSFAGLAGGREQYF.

This clonotype occurred many times. This chain links TRBV24-1 with TRBJ2-2; TRBD2 matches at 7 bases. The CDR3 totals 16 residues. Germline assignment: CDR1 KGHDR and CDR2 SFDVKD. V shed 8 bases, J shed 6 bases, and the junction held 14 bases outside the gene matches. CDR3: CATMGREAGHAGELFF. The DNA for the CDR3 is TGTGCCACCATGGGACGGGAAGCGGGGCATGCCGGGGAGCTGTTTTTT.

This clonotype appeared many times. This chain joins TRBV6-5 and TRBJ1-6; 7 nucleotides line up with TRBD1. From germline, CDR1 is MNHEY and CDR2 SVGAGI. CDR3 size: 16 residues. V shed 0 bases, J shed 5 bases, and the junction held 4 bases outside the gene matches. This CDR3 is CASSYSVTGNNSPLHF. The CDR3 nucleotides read TGTGCCAGCAGTTACTCGGTGACAGGGAATAATTCACCCCTCCACTTT.

With respect to this clonotype: A read error is possible here, since a much larger clone lies one base away. This chain connects TRBV5-1 to TRBJ2-7, with unresolved D. Between the trimmed V and J ends, which lost 9 bases and 3 bases, there was a span of 22 bases. This CDR3 is 15 amino acids long. The germline CDR1 and CDR2 sequences are SGHRS and YFSETQ. In DNA, the CDR3 is TGCGCCACCATGTCGTATCCGAGGATGAGCTACGAGCAGTACTTC. Translation: CATMSYPRMSYEQYF.

This clonotype was seen more than once but under ten times. The gene calls are TRBV2 and TRBJ2-7; TRBD1 agrees at 7 bases. This CDR3 region has 14 residues. V trimming: 0 bases; J trimming: 4 bases; junction bases outside the gene matches: 3. Germline lookup yields CDR1 SNHLY and CDR2 FYNNEI. CDR3 DNA sequence: TGTGCCAGCAGTGAAGCAGCCAGGGGGTACGAGCAGTACTTC. It specifies CASSEAARGYEQYF.

The rearrangement links TRBV20-1 to TRBJ1-2, with D uncertain. The CDR3 consists of 13 residues. The V gene lost 0 bases and the J gene lost 4 bases, with 9 bases spanning the gap. Per the germline V gene, CDR1 is DFQATT and CDR2 is SNEGSKA (reference sequence). The CDR3 DNA is TGCAGTGCTAGAGATACAGTGACCTATGGCTACACCTTC. Its translation is CSARDTVTYGYTF.

This clonotype has a count of ten or more. V gene TRBV12-3 or TRBV12-4 combines with J gene TRBJ1-1, with a tentative D call TRBD1 (5 bases). V was shortened by 3 bases and J by 2 bases, with 10 bases between the two germline ends. There are 14 residues in the CDR3. The CDR3 bases are TGTGCCAGCAGTTTTGACAGCTTTAACACTGAAGCTTTCTTT. Translated: CASSFDSFNTEAFF.

This clonotype has at least ten counts. The genes are TRBV12-3 or TRBV12-4 and TRBJ2-3; D perhaps matches TRBD2 (6 bases). The CDR3 runs 15 residues. The V gene lost 3 bases and the J gene lost 2 bases, with 12 bases spanning the gap. CDR3 in DNA: TGTGCCAGCAGTTTTTGGCGGGATCACACAGATACGCAGTATTTT. Translation gives CASSFWRDHTDTQYF.

This clonotype has a count of ten or more. This chain connects TRBV6-5 to TRBJ1-1; D not resolved. The V and J ends lost 4 bases and 0 bases respectively, with 6 bases between them. Germline CDR1 is MNHEY and CDR2 is SVGAGI. The CDR3 covers 13 residues. For the CDR3, the DNA is TGTGCCAGCAGTTTGGTTATGAACACTGAAGCTTTCTTT. Its translation: CASSLVMNTEAFF.